The 21 T cell receptor beta chains below come from one sample, sequenced in a study of blood T cell repertoires in COVID-19. The method was immunoSEQ multiplex PCR; TCRdb's version includes in-frame clones alone and lacks a portion of them. The sample lists 40,000 to 55,000 clones, 80% to 90% occurring once. The sequenced sample was peripheral blood. The source is a human donor in a cohort sampled during active COVID-19.

The V call is TRBV5-1, the J call TRBJ2-5, with a weak D call TRBD2 (5 bases). In germline, CDR1 is SGHRS, CDR2 YFSETQ. CDR3 length: 13 residues. Trimming shortened V by 2 bases and J by 2 bases, and 7 bases separated the two germline ends. The CDR3 loop is CASSFGGQETQYF. CDR3 coding DNA: TGCGCCAGCAGCTTTGGAGGACAAGAGACCCAGTACTTC.

J is TRBJ2-2 and V is TRBV11-2, with D unresolved. Trimming shortened V by 5 bases and J by 1 base, and 2 bases separated the two germline ends. The length of the CDR3 is 12 residues. In germline, CDR1 is SGHAT, CDR2 FQNNGV. The CDR3 loop reads CASSRNTGELFF. CDR3 nucleotide sequence: TGTGCCAGCAGCCGGAACACCGGGGAGCTGTTTTTT.

The rearrangement links TRBV2 to TRBJ1-1; D not certain. There are 11 residues in the CDR3. The V end lost 8 bases, the J end lost 1 base, and 5 bases lay between the germline ends. The germline V gene has CDR1 SNHLY and CDR2 FYNNEI. CDR3: CASERNTEAFF. The DNA of the CDR3 is TGTGCCAGCGAGAGGAACACTGAAGCTTTCTTT.

The CDR3 spells CASSLAASRWNTGELFF. CDR3 coding DNA: TGTGCCAGCAGCTTAGCCGCTTCCAGATGGAACACCGGGGAGCTGTTTTTT. The chain joins TRBV7-2 to TRBJ2-2; D remains ambiguous. The CDR3 has 17 residues. Per the germline V gene, CDR1 is SGHTA and CDR2 is FQGNSA. With 0 bases removed from V and 1 base from J, the gap between germline ends came to 12 bases.

The chain recombines TRBV6-5 with TRBJ1-2; the D is unclear. Germline V gene lookup returns CDR1 MNHEY and CDR2 SVGAGI. V was shortened by 2 bases and J by 4 bases, with 14 bases between the two germline ends. CDR3 size: 15 residues. The CDR3 sequence: CASSYVGNSAYGYTF. The CDR3 DNA sequence: TGTGCCAGCAGTTACGTCGGCAATAGCGCCTATGGCTACACCTTC.

The chain carries TRBV27 and TRBJ1-2; 8 bases are a match to TRBD1. This CDR3 comprises 12 residues. Trimming took 5 bases from V and 7 from J; bases not matched to a gene: 3. Germline lookup yields CDR1 MNHEY and CDR2 SMNVEV (reference sequence). CDR3 loop: CASSPGGGGYTF. DNA for the CDR3: TGTGCCAGCAGTCCAGGGGGCGGTGGCTACACCTTC.

The chain recombines TRBV21-1 with TRBJ2-3; the DNA was not used to check the table's D call, TRBD1. TRBV21-1 is marked as a pseudogene. CDR3 length: 15 residues. The CDR3 loop is CASSKPGQGTGTQYF. The CDR3 nucleotides read TGTGCCAGCAGCAAGCCGGGACAGGGGACTGGTACGCAGTATTTT.

The chain carries TRBV7-2 and TRBJ2-5, with 16 nucleotides matching TRBD2. Germline V gives CDR1 SGHTA, CDR2 FQGNSA. After removal of 5 bases from V and 2 bases from J, the junction contained 5 bases not matched to a gene. The CDR3 covers 17 residues. CDR3 region: CASSPPGLAGGQETQYF. CDR3 bases: TGTGCCAGCAGCCCACCGGGACTAGCGGGGGGGCAAGAGACCCAGTACTTC. The full variable domain, in which reference TRBV7-2 and TRBJ2-5 provide the parts outside the CDR3, is GAGVSQSPSNKVTEKGKDVELRCDPISGHTALYWYRQSLGQGLEFLIYFQGNSAPDKSGLPSDRFSAERTGGSVSTLTIQRTQQEDSAVYLCASSPPGLAGGQETQYFGPGTRLLVL.

This clone is a singleton in its sample. The rearrangement joins TRBV27 to TRBJ2-3; D is possibly TRBD1 (6 bases). The CDR3 is 14 amino acids. Germline loops: CDR1 MNHEY, CDR2 SMNVEV (reference sequence). Trimming cost V 2 bases and J 2 bases, with 8 bases left between them. The CDR3 sequence is CASSLRDTTDTQYF. The CDR3 nucleotides are TGTGCCAGCAGTTTACGGGACACCACAGATACGCAGTATTTT.

The genes are TRBV19 and TRBJ1-1; 9 bases map to TRBD1. Germline CDR1 and CDR2: LNHDA and SQIVND (reference sequence). With V trimmed by 6 bases and J by 4 bases, 6 bases remained unmatched. The CDR3 runs to 14 residues. The CDR3 spells CASRTDRGGTEAFF. The CDR3 DNA sequence: TGTGCCAGTAGGACGGACAGGGGTGGCACTGAAGCTTTCTTT.

V gene TRBV6-6 combines with J gene TRBJ1-4; 9 nucleotides match TRBD1. This CDR3 spans 15 amino acids. Germline V gene sequence: CDR1 MNHNY, CDR2 SVGAGI (reference sequence). V lost 6 bases and J lost 8; bases outside the gene matches: 10. The CDR3 DNA follows: TGTGCCAGCAGCTTTCCGGGACAGGGTGGGGAAAAACTGTTTTTT. Translated, it gives CASSFPGQGGEKLFF.

This clone is a singleton in its sample. V usage is TRBV6-6 and J usage is TRBJ2-7; 7 positions match TRBD2. The germline V gene has CDR1 MNHNY and CDR2 SVGAGI (reference sequence). Unmatched junction bases numbered 16, after V lost 5 bases and J lost 3 bases. This CDR3 comprises 17 residues. The CDR3 coding sequence is TGTGCCAGCAGTCCAAAGAAGCGGGGCCCCCCCTACTACGAGCAGTACTTC. Encoded protein: CASSPKKRGPPYYEQYF.

The chain recombines TRBV7-8 with TRBJ2-7, with TRBD1 matching 9 bases. The CDR3 has 16 residues. With 5 bases clipped from V and 7 bases from J, the junction kept 15 bases outside the gene matches. Germline lookup yields CDR1 SGHVS and CDR2 FQNEAQ. CDR3 DNA sequence: TGTGCCAGCAGCGCCGCGGGGACAGGGAGTACGAATGAGCAGTACTTC. Translating it yields CASSAAGTGSTNEQYF.

V is TRBV15 and J is TRBJ2-5, with D possibly being TRBD1 (5 bases). Germline V CDR1 and CDR2: LNHNV, YYDKDF (reference sequence). The CDR3 length is 12 residues. V lost 0 bases and J 7 bases, leaving 6 bases between the germline ends. For the CDR3, the DNA is TGTGCCACCAGCAGAGAGACAGTGACCCAGTACTTC. It codes for CATSRETVTQYF.

The chain links TRBV11-3 to TRBJ2-1; D remains ambiguous. Deletions cut 5 bases from V and 6 bases from J, with 14 bases between. This CDR3 has 14 residues. Germline V gives CDR1 SGHNT, CDR2 YENEEA. The CDR3 nucleotides are TGTGCCAGCAGCCTTAACCAGGCCGGCAATGAGCAGTTCTTC. It encodes CASSLNQAGNEQFF.

This chain connects TRBV7-2 to TRBJ2-5; 9 bases agree with TRBD1. Germline V gene sequence: CDR1 SGHTA, CDR2 FQGNSA. The CDR3 consists of 14 residues. The V segment lost 5 bases and the J segment 3 bases; nucleotides outside the gene matches: 4. Here the CDR3 DNA reads TGTGCCAGCAGCAAGTGGGACAGGGAAGAGACCCAGTACTTC. Translation: CASSKWDREETQYF.

V gene TRBV27 combines with J gene TRBJ2-7, with a weak D call TRBD1 (5 bases). Germline V lookup: CDR1 MNHEY, CDR2 SMNVEV (reference sequence). The CDR3 runs 15 residues. The V gene lost 0 bases and the J gene lost 3 bases, with 12 bases spanning the gap. Here the CDR3 reads CASSLSGAPLYEQYF. CDR3 nucleotides: TGTGCCAGCAGTTTATCTGGGGCCCCGCTCTACGAGCAGTACTTC.

This clone was seen only once. The V gene is TRBV4-3, the J gene TRBJ1-2, with D hard to call. The V end was cut by 2 bases, the J end by 8 bases, with 15 bases between. The CDR3 consists of 14 residues. Germline assignment: CDR1 LGHNA and CDR2 YSLEER. The CDR3 bases are TGCGCCAGCAGCCAACCCGACCTAGGTCGGGGCTACACCTTC. Translation gives CASSQPDLGRGYTF.

The chain employs TRBV30 and TRBJ1-3, with D unclear. The CDR3 is 14 residues long. Trimming pared 3 bases from V and 1 base from J, leaving 10 bases between. Looked up from germline, CDR1 is GTSNPN and CDR2 is SVGIG (reference sequence). The CDR3 is CAWSNGASGNTIYF. In DNA form, the CDR3 reads TGTGCCTGGAGCAACGGAGCATCTGGAAACACCATATATTTT.

The gene calls are TRBV19 and TRBJ2-2; D possibly corresponds to TRBD2 (6 bases). This CDR3 has 18 residues. The V and J ends lost 3 bases and 0 bases respectively, with 17 bases between them. Germline V CDR1 and CDR2: LNHDA, SQIVND (reference sequence). DNA for the CDR3: TGTGCCAGTAGTATTAATGGCGGGGTAACGGCGAACACCGGGGAGCTGTTTTTT. The encoded protein is CASSINGGVTANTGELFF.

The sample holds one count of this clone. V is TRBV9 and J is TRBJ2-1; TRBD2 might be the D (5 bases). Looked up from germline, CDR1 is SGDLS and CDR2 is YYNGEE. The CDR3 sequence is 14 residues long. V lost 4 bases to trimming and J lost 5 bases, with 13 bases between them. CDR3 sequence: CASSSRTENNEQFF. In nucleotides, the CDR3 is TGTGCCAGCAGCTCGCGGACTGAAAACAATGAGCAGTTCTTC.